These T cell receptor beta chains were read from a single sample in a study of cytotoxic CD8 clonotypes in ibrutinib-treated CLL. Libraries were prepared by immunoSEQ multiplex PCR; TCRdb keeps only in-frame clonotypes and omits some of them. The profile shows about 310,000 clones, 80% of them singletons. Here the sequenced sample was PBMCs, taken before ibrutinib treatment. The receptors come from a human donor with chronic lymphocytic leukemia. Each CDR3 is given with its conserved first and last residue. Fields, in order: CDR3 length, J gene, V gene, CDR3 protein.

cdr3_length: 13; j_call: TRBJ1-5; v_call: TRBV7-3; cdr3_aa: CASSRDWTQPQHF
cdr3_length: 15; j_call: TRBJ2-2; v_call: TRBV5-8; cdr3_aa: CASSLGRAWTGELFF
cdr3_length: 12; j_call: TRBJ2-1; v_call: TRBV7-6; cdr3_aa: CASSPVGNEQFF
cdr3_length: 17; j_call: TRBJ2-6; v_call: TRBV7-2; cdr3_aa: CASNAGTGISGANVLTF
cdr3_length: 15; j_call: TRBJ1-4; v_call: TRBV7-2; cdr3_aa: CASSLGGLLGEKLFF
cdr3_length: 16; j_call: TRBJ2-4; v_call: TRBV7-9; cdr3_aa: CASSSPRDRGRNIQYF
cdr3_length: 14; j_call: TRBJ2-5; v_call: TRBV9; cdr3_aa: CASSVAVLGETQYF
cdr3_length: 17; j_call: TRBJ2-3; v_call: TRBV5-4; cdr3_aa: CASSTRPGTSGTDTQYF
cdr3_length: 13; j_call: TRBJ1-2; v_call: TRBV9; cdr3_aa: CASSVSTNYGYTF
cdr3_length: 16; j_call: TRBJ2-7; v_call: TRBV7-6; cdr3_aa: CASSLAEGEGSYEQYF
cdr3_length: 16; j_call: TRBJ1-3; v_call: TRBV4-2; cdr3_aa: CASSQAQGFSGNTIYF
cdr3_length: 14; j_call: TRBJ2-5; v_call: TRBV7-2; cdr3_aa: CASSERTAGGAQYF
cdr3_length: 14; j_call: TRBJ1-1; v_call: TRBV9; cdr3_aa: CASSVGQANTEAFF
cdr3_length: 14; j_call: TRBJ1-5; v_call: TRBV30; cdr3_aa: CAWSGANRVQPQHF
cdr3_length: 14; j_call: TRBJ1-5; v_call: TRBV18; cdr3_aa: CASSPLGSNQPQHF
cdr3_length: 15; j_call: TRBJ2-3; v_call: TRBV7-9; cdr3_aa: CASDGQGADTDTQYF
cdr3_length: 15; j_call: TRBJ1-1; v_call: TRBV5-1; cdr3_aa: CASSLARTENTEAFF
cdr3_length: 12; j_call: TRBJ2-2; v_call: TRBV6-5; cdr3_aa: CASSYAFGELFF
cdr3_length: 15; j_call: TRBJ1-6; v_call: TRBV6-5; cdr3_aa: CASRPGQAYNSPLHF
cdr3_length: 14; j_call: TRBJ2-4; v_call: TRBV7-9; cdr3_aa: CASSLARVGDIQYF
cdr3_length: 17; j_call: TRBJ2-3; v_call: TRBV27; cdr3_aa: CASSSPSGPPWGDTQYF
cdr3_length: 16; j_call: TRBJ2-3; v_call: TRBV5-1; cdr3_aa: CASSFTGSGGTDTQYF
cdr3_length: 14; j_call: TRBJ2-1; v_call: TRBV28; cdr3_aa: CASSQPGQGGEQFF
cdr3_length: 13; j_call: TRBJ1-1; v_call: TRBV30; cdr3_aa: CAWSTPGAHEAFF
cdr3_length: 19; j_call: TRBJ2-7; v_call: TRBV4-3; cdr3_aa: CASSQVRQGLAGVTYEQYF
cdr3_length: 14; j_call: TRBJ1-2; v_call: TRBV7-2; cdr3_aa: CASSPVRDGYGYTF
cdr3_length: 16; j_call: TRBJ2-7; v_call: TRBV27; cdr3_aa: CASSIRPDRGLYEQYF
cdr3_length: 12; j_call: TRBJ1-1; v_call: TRBV27; cdr3_aa: CASRSDLLVAFF
cdr3_length: 13; j_call: TRBJ2-5; v_call: TRBV25-1; cdr3_aa: CASSVQGRETQYF
cdr3_length: 11; j_call: TRBJ1-1; v_call: TRBV20-1; cdr3_aa: CSASRAGEAFF
cdr3_length: 15; j_call: TRBJ2-6; v_call: TRBV5-6; cdr3_aa: CASSPWRSGANVLTF
cdr3_length: 16; j_call: TRBJ1-5; v_call: TRBV5-1; cdr3_aa: CASSPYRRVRNQPQHF
cdr3_length: 16; j_call: TRBJ2-1; v_call: TRBV7-2; cdr3_aa: CASSPEEGLPYNEQFF
cdr3_length: 8; j_call: TRBJ2-7; v_call: TRBV15; cdr3_aa: CATSRFDF
cdr3_length: 15; j_call: TRBJ2-1; v_call: TRBV5-1; cdr3_aa: CASSSSGSSYNEQFF
cdr3_length: 13; j_call: TRBJ2-3; v_call: TRBV7-2; cdr3_aa: CASSLVGRDTQYF
cdr3_length: 14; j_call: TRBJ1-1; v_call: TRBV27; cdr3_aa: CASGKTGGGTEAFF
cdr3_length: 13; j_call: TRBJ1-1; v_call: TRBV27; cdr3_aa: CASSRTQNTEAFF
cdr3_length: 18; j_call: TRBJ2-7; v_call: TRBV21-1; cdr3_aa: CASSKKKGFGAEFYEQYF
cdr3_length: 15; j_call: TRBJ2-1; v_call: TRBV11-3; cdr3_aa: CASSPFSAAANEQFF
cdr3_length: 15; j_call: TRBJ2-1; v_call: TRBV30; cdr3_aa: CAWGPGGSSYNEQFF
cdr3_length: 15; j_call: TRBJ2-3; v_call: TRBV29-1; cdr3_aa: CSVGGLAGVTDTQYF
cdr3_length: 13; j_call: TRBJ2-7; v_call: TRBV7-3; cdr3_aa: CASSFEGAGEQYF
cdr3_length: 15; j_call: TRBJ2-7; v_call: TRBV5-1; cdr3_aa: CASSLFRDRGDEQYF
cdr3_length: 15; j_call: TRBJ2-1; v_call: TRBV19; cdr3_aa: CASSTGGAYYNEQFF